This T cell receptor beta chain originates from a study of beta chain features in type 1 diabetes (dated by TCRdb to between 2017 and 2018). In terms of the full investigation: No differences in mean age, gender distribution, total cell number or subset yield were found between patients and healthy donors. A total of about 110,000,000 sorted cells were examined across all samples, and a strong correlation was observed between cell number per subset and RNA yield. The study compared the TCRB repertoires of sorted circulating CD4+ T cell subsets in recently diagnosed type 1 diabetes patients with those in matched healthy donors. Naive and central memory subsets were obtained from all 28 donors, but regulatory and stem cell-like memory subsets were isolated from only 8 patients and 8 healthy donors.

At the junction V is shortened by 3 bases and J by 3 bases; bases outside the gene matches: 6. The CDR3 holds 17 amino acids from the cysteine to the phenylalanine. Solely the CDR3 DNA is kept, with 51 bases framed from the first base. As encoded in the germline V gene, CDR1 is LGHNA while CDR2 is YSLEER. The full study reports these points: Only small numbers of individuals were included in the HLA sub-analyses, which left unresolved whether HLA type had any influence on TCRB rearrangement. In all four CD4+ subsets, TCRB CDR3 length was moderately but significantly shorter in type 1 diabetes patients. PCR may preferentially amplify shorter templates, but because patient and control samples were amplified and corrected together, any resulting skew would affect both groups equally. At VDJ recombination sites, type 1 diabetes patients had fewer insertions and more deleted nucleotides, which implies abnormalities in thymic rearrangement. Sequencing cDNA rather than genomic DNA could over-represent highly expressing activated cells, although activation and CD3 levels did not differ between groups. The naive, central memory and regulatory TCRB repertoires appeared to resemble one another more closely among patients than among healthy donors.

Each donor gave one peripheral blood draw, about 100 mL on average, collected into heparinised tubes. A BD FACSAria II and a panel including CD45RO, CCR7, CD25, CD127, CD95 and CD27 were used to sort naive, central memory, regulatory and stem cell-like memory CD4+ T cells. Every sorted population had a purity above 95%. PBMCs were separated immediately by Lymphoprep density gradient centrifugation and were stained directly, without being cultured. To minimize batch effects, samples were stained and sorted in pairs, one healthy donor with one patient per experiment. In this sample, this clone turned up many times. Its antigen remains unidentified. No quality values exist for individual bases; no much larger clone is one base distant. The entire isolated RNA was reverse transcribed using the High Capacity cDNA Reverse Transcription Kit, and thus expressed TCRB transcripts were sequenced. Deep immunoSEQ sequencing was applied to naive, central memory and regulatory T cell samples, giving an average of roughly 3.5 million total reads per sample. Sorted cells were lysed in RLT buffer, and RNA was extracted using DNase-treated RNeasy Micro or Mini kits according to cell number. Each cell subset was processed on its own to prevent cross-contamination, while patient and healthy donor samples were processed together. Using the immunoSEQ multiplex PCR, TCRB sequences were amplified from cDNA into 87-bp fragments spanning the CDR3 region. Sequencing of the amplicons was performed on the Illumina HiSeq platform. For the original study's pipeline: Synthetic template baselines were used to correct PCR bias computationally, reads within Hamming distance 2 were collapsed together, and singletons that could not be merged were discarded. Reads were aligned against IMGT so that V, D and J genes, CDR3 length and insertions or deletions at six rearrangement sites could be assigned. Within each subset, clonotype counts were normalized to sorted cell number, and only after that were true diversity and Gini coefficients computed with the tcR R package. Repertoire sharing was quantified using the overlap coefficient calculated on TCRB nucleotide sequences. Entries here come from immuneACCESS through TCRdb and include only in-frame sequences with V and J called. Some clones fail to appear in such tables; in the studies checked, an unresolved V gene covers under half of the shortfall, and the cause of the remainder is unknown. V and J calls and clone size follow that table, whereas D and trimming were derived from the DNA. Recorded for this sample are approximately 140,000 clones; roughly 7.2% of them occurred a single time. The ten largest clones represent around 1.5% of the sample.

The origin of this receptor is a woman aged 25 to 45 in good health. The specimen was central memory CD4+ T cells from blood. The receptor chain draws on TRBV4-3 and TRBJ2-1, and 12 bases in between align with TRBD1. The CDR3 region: CASSQEGQGAFYNEQFF. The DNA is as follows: TGCGCCAGCAGCCAGGAGGGACAGGGGGCGTTCTACAATGAGCAGTTCTTC.